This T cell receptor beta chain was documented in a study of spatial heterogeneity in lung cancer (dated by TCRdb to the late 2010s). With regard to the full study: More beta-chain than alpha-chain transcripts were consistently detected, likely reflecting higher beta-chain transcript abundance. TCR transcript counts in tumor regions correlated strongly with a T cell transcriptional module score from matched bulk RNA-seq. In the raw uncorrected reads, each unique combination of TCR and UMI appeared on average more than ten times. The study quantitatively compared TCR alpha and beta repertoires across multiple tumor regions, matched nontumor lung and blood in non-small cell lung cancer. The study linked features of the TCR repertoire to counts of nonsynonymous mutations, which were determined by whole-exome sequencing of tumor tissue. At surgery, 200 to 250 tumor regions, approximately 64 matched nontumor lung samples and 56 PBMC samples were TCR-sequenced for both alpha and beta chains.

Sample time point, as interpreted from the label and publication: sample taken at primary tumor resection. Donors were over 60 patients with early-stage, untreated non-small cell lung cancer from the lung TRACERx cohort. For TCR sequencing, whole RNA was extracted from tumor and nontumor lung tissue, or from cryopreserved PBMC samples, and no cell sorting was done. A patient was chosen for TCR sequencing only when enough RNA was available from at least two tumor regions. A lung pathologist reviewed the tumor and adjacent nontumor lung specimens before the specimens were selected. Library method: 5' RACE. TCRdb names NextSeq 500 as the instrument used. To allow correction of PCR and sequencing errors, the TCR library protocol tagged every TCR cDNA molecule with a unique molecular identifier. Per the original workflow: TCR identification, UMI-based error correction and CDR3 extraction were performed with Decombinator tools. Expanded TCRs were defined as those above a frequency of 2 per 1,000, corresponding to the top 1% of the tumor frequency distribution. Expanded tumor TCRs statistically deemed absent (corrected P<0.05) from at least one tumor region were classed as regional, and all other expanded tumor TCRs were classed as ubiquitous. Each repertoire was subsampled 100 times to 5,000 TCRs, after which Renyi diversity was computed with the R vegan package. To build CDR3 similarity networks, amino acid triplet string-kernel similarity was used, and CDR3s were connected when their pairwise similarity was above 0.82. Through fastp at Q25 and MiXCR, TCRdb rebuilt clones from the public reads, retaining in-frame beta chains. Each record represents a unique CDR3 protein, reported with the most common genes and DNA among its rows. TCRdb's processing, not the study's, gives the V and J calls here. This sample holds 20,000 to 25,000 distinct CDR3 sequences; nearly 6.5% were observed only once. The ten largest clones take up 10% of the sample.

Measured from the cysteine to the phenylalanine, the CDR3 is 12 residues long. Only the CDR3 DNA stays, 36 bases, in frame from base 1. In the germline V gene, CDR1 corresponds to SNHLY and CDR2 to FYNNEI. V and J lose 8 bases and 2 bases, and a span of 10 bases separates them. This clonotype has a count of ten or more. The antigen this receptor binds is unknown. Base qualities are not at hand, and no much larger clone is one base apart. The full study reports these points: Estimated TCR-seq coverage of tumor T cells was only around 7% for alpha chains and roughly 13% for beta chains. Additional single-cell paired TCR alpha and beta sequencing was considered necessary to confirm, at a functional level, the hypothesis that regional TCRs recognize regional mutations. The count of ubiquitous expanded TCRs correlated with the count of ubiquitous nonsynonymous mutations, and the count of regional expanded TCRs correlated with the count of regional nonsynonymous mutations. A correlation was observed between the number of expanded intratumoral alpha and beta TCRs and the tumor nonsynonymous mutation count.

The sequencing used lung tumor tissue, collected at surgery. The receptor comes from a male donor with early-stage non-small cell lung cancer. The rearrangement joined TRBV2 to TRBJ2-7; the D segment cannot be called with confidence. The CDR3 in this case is CASGSDAYEQYF. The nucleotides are TGTGCCAGCGGTTCGGACGCCTACGAGCAGTACTTC.